This TCR beta chain was documented in a study of blood T cell repertoires in COVID-19. Overall study context: Sites in the United States, Italy and Spain provided acute and convalescent COVID-19 samples.

The CDR3 runs to 15 residues. The V and J ends lost 1 base and 8 bases respectively, with 15 bases between them. Germline CDR1 MDHEN, CDR2 SYDVKM. As processed by the authors: Counts of nucleated cells, estimated from reference gene primer amplification, were obtained. TCRdb's copy holds only in-frame clones and misses some; the assay was immunoSEQ multiplex PCR. The V and J calls and the clone size are those of that table, but D and trimming were determined from the DNA. The repertoire holds approximately 280,000 clones, with 80% to 95% as singletons. The chain joins TRBV28 to TRBJ1-5; possibly TRBD1 for D (5 bases). Specimen: peripheral blood. This sequence originates from a young woman with COVID-19, enrolled during active disease. This CDR3 reads CASSLSQGRGEPQHF. The CDR3 nucleotides are TGTGCCAGCAGTTTATCTCAGGGACGGGGGGAGCCCCAGCATTTT.